The following is a TCR beta chain sequence with its context. The antigen remains undetermined. There were healthy Caucasian individuals from Russia, aged about 6 to 100, serving as donors. With a J-beta primer mix and a sample-barcoded 5' primer, a second PCR ran roughly 7 to 11 cycles. The study obtained at least 2.5 million CDR3-containing paired-end reads from every sample. One entry per CDR3 protein results from TCRdb running MiXCR on the 5' RACE reads. The sample includes 700,000 to 850,000 distinct CDR3 sequences, roughly 40% of them seen just once. This entry belongs to a study of blood T cells in healthy people across ages. V was pared by 3 bases and J by 11 bases, with 20 bases between. Germline CDR1 reads SGHRS; CDR2 reads YFSETQ. This CDR3 region has 14 residues. General study findings and limits: It was held that diversity estimates obtained from one million T cells represented underestimates. Aged donors had fewer naive CD4+ cells and lower diversity than long-lived donors.

Sample: blood. The chain recombines TRBV5-1 with TRBJ1-1; the D gene is possibly TRBD1 (6 bases). This clonotype was obtained from a man aged 18-30 years in good health. CDR3 protein: CASSSTIGGGEAFF. The CDR3 nucleotides read TGCGCCAGCAGCTCTACGATAGGGGGGGGCGAGGCTTTCTTT. Complete variable domain (other parts from reference TRBV5-1 and TRBJ1-1): KAGVTQTPRYLIKTRGQQVTLSCSPISGHRSVSWYQQTPGQGLQFLFEYFSETQRNKGNFPGRFSGRQFSNSRSEMNVSTLELGDSALYLCASSSTIGGGEAFFGQGTRLTVV.